This T cell receptor (beta chain) was documented in a study of human T cells and chemical hapten exposure. Study-level information: Upper-back patch tests with 0.01% DPC were read at 6 days.

TCRdb recomputed calls from the RACE reads with MiXCR, one row per CDR3 protein. The sample shows approximately 180,000 distinct CDR3 sequences, just under 30% of them seen only once. This clonotype was observed a handful of times. Its antigen is unidentified. Time point denoted: pre-sensitization, week 0. Treatment described: therapeutic diphenylcyclopropenone sensitization with weekly scalp DPC. Study-level results: Following DPC sensitization, TCRs present above 1 in 1000 frequency showed no change.

The sequence was obtained from a woman in her twenties or thirties with alopecia areata. Some clones in this sample may be carry-over from other donors' samples. The material was whole blood, obtained in connection with sensitization to the hapten diphenylcyclopropenone (DPC).

In DNA form, the CDR3 reads TGCAGTGCTAGAGGACTAGCGGGACGGAGCTCCTACAATGAGCAGTTCTTC. Protein product: CSARGLAGRSSYNEQFF. The chain combines TRBV20-1 with TRBJ2-1; 11 bases agree with TRBD2. The V segment lost 1 base and the J segment 0 bases; nucleotides outside the gene matches: 5. CDR3 size: 17 residues. CDR1 is DFQATT, CDR2 SNEGSKA, per germline (reference sequence).